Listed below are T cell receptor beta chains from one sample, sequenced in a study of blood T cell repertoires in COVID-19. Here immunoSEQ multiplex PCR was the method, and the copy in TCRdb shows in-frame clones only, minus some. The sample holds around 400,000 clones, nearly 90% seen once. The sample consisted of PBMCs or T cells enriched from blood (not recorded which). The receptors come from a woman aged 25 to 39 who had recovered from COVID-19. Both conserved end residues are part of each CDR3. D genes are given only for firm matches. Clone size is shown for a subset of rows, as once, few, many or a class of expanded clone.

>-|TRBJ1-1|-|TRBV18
TGTGCCAGCTCGTCGGGTACTGAAGCTTTCTTT
CASSSGTEAFF
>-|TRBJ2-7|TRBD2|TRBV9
TGTGCCAGCAGCGTAGACCCGGGGAGGGCCGCTGAGCAGTACTTC
CASSVDPGRAAEQYF
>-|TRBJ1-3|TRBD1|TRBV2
TGTGCCAGCAAGGACAGGGGTGGAAACACCATATATTTT
CASKDRGGNTIYF
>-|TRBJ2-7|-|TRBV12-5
TGTGCTAGTGGTTTGGTCGCAGGTTACGAGCAGTACTTC
CASGLVAGYEQYF
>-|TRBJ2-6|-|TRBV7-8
TGTGCCAGCATGGTCGGGTCTGGGGCCAACGTCCTGACTTTC
CASMVGSGANVLTF
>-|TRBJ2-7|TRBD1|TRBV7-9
TGTGCCAGCAGCTTGGGACAGGGCGGACACGAGCAGTACTTC
CASSLGQGGHEQYF
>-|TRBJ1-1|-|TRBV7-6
TGTGCCAGCAGCTCTACCATGAACACTGAAGCTTTCTTT
CASSSTMNTEAFF
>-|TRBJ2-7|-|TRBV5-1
TGCGCCAGCAGCGATAGCGGCTACGAGCAGTACTTC
CASSDSGYEQYF
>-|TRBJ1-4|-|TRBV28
TGTGCCACCGATGTACAGGGCCCCTCTAATGAAAAACTGTTTTTT
CATDVQGPSNEKLFF
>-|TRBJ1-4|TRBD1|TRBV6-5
TGTGCCAGCAGTTACGGGACAGGCCACGAAAAACTGTTTTTT
CASSYGTGHEKLFF
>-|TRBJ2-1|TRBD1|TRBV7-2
TGTGCCAGCAGCCAGGACAGGGTGGAAGTCAATGAGCAGTTCTTC
CASSQDRVEVNEQFF
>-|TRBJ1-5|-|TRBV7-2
TGTGCCAGCAGCTTATCGGGAAACTGGGACAATCAGCCCCAGCATTTT
CASSLSGNWDNQPQHF
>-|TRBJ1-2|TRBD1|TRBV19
TGTGCCAGTAGCATGGGGAATAACAACTACAGGGGGGGCTACACCTTC
CASSMGNNNYRGGYTF
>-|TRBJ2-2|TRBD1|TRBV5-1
TGCGCCAGCAGCTTGAGGGAAACGAACAGGGGGCAAACCGGGGAGCTGTTTTTT
CASSLRETNRGQTGELFF
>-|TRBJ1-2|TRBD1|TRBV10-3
TGTGCCATCAGTGGGGACAGGGGGCGAGGCTACACCTTC
CAISGDRGRGYTF
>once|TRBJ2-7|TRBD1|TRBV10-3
TGTGCCATCAGTGGGGGACAGGGACAGGGGGCATACGAGCAGTACTTC
CAISGGQGQGAYEQYF
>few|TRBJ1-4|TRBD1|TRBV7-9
TGTGCCGGGAACCGGGACAGCTATAATGAAAAACTGTTTTTT
CAGNRDSYNEKLFF
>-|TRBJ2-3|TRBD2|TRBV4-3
TGCGCCAGCAGCCAAGATACTAGCGGATACACAGATACGCAGTATTTT
CASSQDTSGYTDTQYF
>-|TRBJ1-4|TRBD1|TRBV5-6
TGTGCCAGCAGCTTCGGAAAGGGGGCGCCTTTAGAAAAACTGTTTTTT
CASSFGKGAPLEKLFF
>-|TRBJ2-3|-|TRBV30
TGTGCCGGAGGGGCCGGGAGCCTTATCACAGATACGCAGTATTTT
CAGGAGSLITDTQYF
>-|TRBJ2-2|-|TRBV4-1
TGCGCCAGCAGCCTACGATCGATCGAAGCGCGGGACGGGGAGCTGTTTTTT
CASSLRSIEARDGELFF
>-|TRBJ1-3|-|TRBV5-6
TGTGCCAGCAGCTTGGCCATTTCAGGGAGGGTCTCTGGAAACACCATATATTTT
CASSLAISGRVSGNTIYF
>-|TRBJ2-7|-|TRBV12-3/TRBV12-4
TGTGCCAGCAGTACGGGACACTCCTACGAGCAGTACTTC
CASSTGHSYEQYF
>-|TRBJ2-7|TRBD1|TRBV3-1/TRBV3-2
TGTGCCAGCAGCCTCGGGACAGACCAATCCTACGAGCAGTACTTC
CASSLGTDQSYEQYF
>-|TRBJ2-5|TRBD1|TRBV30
TGTGCCTGGAGTCCGACAGGGAGCCAAGAGACCCAGTACTTC
CAWSPTGSQETQYF
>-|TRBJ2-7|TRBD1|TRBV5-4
TGTGCCAGCAGCTTGGGACAGGGGGCCTACGAGCAGTACTTC
CASSLGQGAYEQYF
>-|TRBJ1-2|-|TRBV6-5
TGTGCCAGCAGACCCGACGGGAACTATGGCTACACCTTC
CASRPDGNYGYTF
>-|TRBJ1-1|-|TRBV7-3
TGTGCCAGCAGACGGGGGGGACAGAACACTGAAGCTTTCTTT
CASRRGGQNTEAFF
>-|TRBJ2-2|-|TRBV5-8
TGTGCCAGCAGCTTTGTCGGGGGGCCGAGTACCGGGGAGCTGTTTTTT
CASSFVGGPSTGELFF
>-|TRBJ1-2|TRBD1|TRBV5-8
TGTGCCAGCAGCCTGGGGACAGGGCGTCGGAATGGCTACACCTTC
CASSLGTGRRNGYTF
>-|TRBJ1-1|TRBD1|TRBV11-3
TGTGCCAGCAGCTATGGGACAGGGGAAGCCGAAGCTTTCTTT
CASSYGTGEAEAFF
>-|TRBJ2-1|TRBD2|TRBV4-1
TGCGCCAGCAGCCAAGATGGGTCGACTAGCGGGGGCTACAATGAGCAGTTCTTC
CASSQDGSTSGGYNEQFF
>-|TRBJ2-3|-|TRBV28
TGTGCCAGCAGTTTATTCCGGGACTCGGGCACAGATACGCAGTATTTT
CASSLFRDSGTDTQYF
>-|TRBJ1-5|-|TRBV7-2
TGTGCCAGCAGCCACTACAGGGCCCGCAATCAGCCCCAGCATTTT
CASSHYRARNQPQHF
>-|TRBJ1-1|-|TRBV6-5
TGTGCCAGCACTCGGGATCCGAACACTGAAGCTTTCTTT
CASTRDPNTEAFF
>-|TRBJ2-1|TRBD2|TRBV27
TGTGCCAGCTGGGGAATAGCGGGGGGGCCGGTCAATGAGCAGTTCTTC
CASWGIAGGPVNEQFF
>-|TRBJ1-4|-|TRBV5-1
TGCGCCAGCAGCCTCTCCCCCGGACAGAAGGAAAAACTGTTTTTT
CASSLSPGQKEKLFF
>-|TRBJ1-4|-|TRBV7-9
TGTGCCAGCAGCTTAGAGGCAGGGATGACAAAACTGTTTTTT
CASSLEAGMTKLFF
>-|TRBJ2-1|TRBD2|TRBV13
TGTGCCAGCAGCGCCGGCGGGGGCTCCTACAATGAGCAGTTCTTC
CASSAGGGSYNEQFF
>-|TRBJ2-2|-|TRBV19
TGTGCCAGTAGTGGGACTGGTCAGACCGGGGAGCTGTTTTTT
CASSGTGQTGELFF
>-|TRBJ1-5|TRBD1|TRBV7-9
TGTGCCAGCAGCGAATTGGGGGACAGCCTCAATCAGCCCCAGCATTTT
CASSELGDSLNQPQHF
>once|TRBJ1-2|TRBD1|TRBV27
TGTGCCAGCAGTTTAATCCCCTTCCGGGACAGGGGGCAAGGTGGCTACACCTTC
CASSLIPFRDRGQGGYTF
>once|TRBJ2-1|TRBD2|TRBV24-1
TGTGCCACCAGTGACCCGGGACTAGCGGGAGGGTCTGAGCAGTTCTTC
CATSDPGLAGGSEQFF
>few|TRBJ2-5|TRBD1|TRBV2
TGTGCCAGCAGTGGCCTAGACAGGGTCGAGACCCAGTACTTC
CASSGLDRVETQYF
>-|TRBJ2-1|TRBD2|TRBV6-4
TGTGCCAGCTCACTAGCGGGGGGGACTAGCTCCTACAATGAGCAGTTCTTC
CASSLAGGTSSYNEQFF
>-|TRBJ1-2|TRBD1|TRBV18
TGTGCCAGCTCCCCAAGGGCCGGGACAGGGGCTCATTCTGACTATGGCTACACCTTC
CASSPRAGTGAHSDYGYTF
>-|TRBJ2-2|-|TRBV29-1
TGCAGCGTTTTAGGGGGCACCGGGGAGCTGTTTTTT
CSVLGGTGELFF
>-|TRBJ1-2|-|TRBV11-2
TGTGCCAGCAGCTTAGACCGACAGTCGAACTATGGCTACACCTTC
CASSLDRQSNYGYTF
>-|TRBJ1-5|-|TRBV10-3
TGTGCCATCAGTGAGTCTGGCAGAATAAATCAGCCCCAGCATTTT
CAISESGRINQPQHF
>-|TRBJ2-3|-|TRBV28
TGTGCCAGCAGTTTAACGGGTCGGTCTAGCACAGATACGCAGTATTTT
CASSLTGRSSTDTQYF
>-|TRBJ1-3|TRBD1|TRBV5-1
TGCGCCAGCAGCTTCACAGGGGACGGAAACACCATATATTTT
CASSFTGDGNTIYF
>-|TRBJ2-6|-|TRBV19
TGTGCCAGTAGTAGGACAGCGGCCTCTGGGGCCAACGTCCTGACTTTC
CASSRTAASGANVLTF